Presented here are 32 T cell receptor beta chains from one specimen sequenced in a study of blood T cell repertoires in COVID-19. TCRdb's copy holds only in-frame clones and misses some; the assay was immunoSEQ multiplex PCR. This sample has around 200,000 clones; more than 80% occur once, and the top ten carry under 8%. Sequencing used PBMCs or T cells enriched from blood (not recorded which). The receptors originated from a man aged 40-50 years who had recovered from COVID-19.

The rearrangement joins TRBV6-6 to TRBJ2-2; 7 bases map to TRBD2. The CDR3 runs to 16 residues. The trim removed 4 bases at V and 4 bases at J, leaving 9 bases unmatched. Germline CDR1 is MNHNY and CDR2 is SVGAGI (reference sequence). CDR3 region: CASSFSSGAGTGELFF. The CDR3 nucleotides are TGTGCCAGCAGTTTCTCAAGCGGGGCGGGCACCGGGGAGCTGTTTTTT.

The V call is TRBV5-6, the J call TRBJ2-5; 8 positions agree with TRBD1. The CDR3 has 13 residues. After removal of 0 bases from V and 5 bases from J, the junction contained 0 bases not matched to a gene. The germline V gene has CDR1 SGHDT and CDR2 YYEEEE. CDR3 residues: CASSLGQGETQYF. In DNA, the CDR3 is TGTGCCAGCAGCTTGGGACAGGGGGAGACCCAGTACTTC.

The rearrangement uses TRBV30 and TRBJ2-7, with 12 positions matching TRBD2. The ends lost 8 bases at V and 4 bases at J; junction bases unmatched: 6. Germline V gives CDR1 GTSNPN, CDR2 SVGIG (reference sequence). The CDR3 sequence is 13 residues long. CDR3: CAGVTSGSYEQYF. CDR3 DNA sequence: TGTGCCGGAGTGACTAGCGGGAGTTACGAGCAGTACTTC.

The CDR3 DNA sequence: TGCGCCAGCAGCTTGGGGCGGGAGGAAGGCTACACCTTC. Translation gives CASSLGREEGYTF. The chain joins TRBV5-1 to TRBJ1-2, with D uncertain. This CDR3 is built from 13 residues. Per the germline V gene, CDR1 is SGHRS and CDR2 is YFSETQ. V gave up 0 bases and J gave up 8 bases, with 11 bases separating them.

The chain employs TRBV30 and TRBJ1-1; 8 nucleotides line up with TRBD1. The J segment lost 5 bases and the V segment lost 1 base, leaving 6 bases of the junction unmatched. The germline CDR1 and CDR2 sequences are GTSNPN and SVGIG (reference sequence). The CDR3 runs 14 residues. CDR3 sequence reads: CAWSGRDRRTEAFF. The CDR3 DNA follows: TGTGCCTGGAGTGGGAGGGACAGGAGAACTGAAGCTTTCTTT.

This sequence joins TRBV5-1 and TRBJ2-7; 7 bases match TRBD2. The V gene's germline CDR1 is SGHRS and CDR2 YFSETQ. The CDR3 is 15 amino acids. V was pared by 3 bases and J by 1 base, with 7 bases of the junction left unmatched. The DNA for the CDR3 is TGCGCCAGCAGCTCGACGTCTAGCGGTTCCTACGAGCAGTACTTC. It is translated as CASSSTSSGSYEQYF.

This chain uses TRBV7-3 with TRBJ2-1; 10 bases agree with TRBD2. V lost 0 bases to trimming and J lost 6 bases; unmatched junction nucleotides: 2. The CDR3 extends over 15 amino acids. Germline lookup yields CDR1 SGHTA and CDR2 FQGTGA. The CDR3 DNA reads as TGTGCCAGCAGCTTAACAGCGGGAGGGCCCAATGAGCAGTTCTTC. As protein: CASSLTAGGPNEQFF.

This clone was seen a few times. The chain carries TRBV5-5 and TRBJ2-7; D might be TRBD1 (6 bases). Germline-derived CDR1 and CDR2 are SGHKS and YYEKEE (reference sequence). This CDR3 has 14 amino acids. Trimming left V 3 bases short and J 5 bases short, with 15 bases between. This chain's CDR3 is CASSSQTGHDEQYF. CDR3 DNA sequence: TGTGCCAGCAGCTCACAAACAGGGCACGACGAGCAGTACTTC. The full variable domain, completed using reference TRBV5-5 and TRBJ2-7, is DAGVTQSPTHLIKTRGQQVTLRCSPISGHKSVSWYQQVLGQGPQFIFQYYEKEERGRGNFPDRFSARQFPNYSSELNVNALLLGDSALYLCASSSQTGHDEQYFGPGTRLTVT.

The CDR3 sequence is CASSPRTGPGYTF. CDR3 nucleotides: TGTGCCAGCAGTCCCAGGACAGGGCCTGGCTACACCTTC. The V call is TRBV12-3 or TRBV12-4, the J call TRBJ1-2, with 8 nucleotides matching TRBD1. The ends lost 5 bases at V and 7 bases at J; junction bases unmatched: 6. CDR3 length: 13 amino acids.

The chain joins TRBV2 to TRBJ2-7, with TRBD2 as a possible D gene (6 bases). V gave up 7 bases and J gave up 3 bases, with 22 bases separating them. The germline V gene encodes CDR1 SNHLY and CDR2 FYNNEI. This CDR3 contains 16 residues. The CDR3 sequence is CASTIKRLDNGYEQYF. The CDR3 DNA reads as TGTGCCAGCACCATCAAGCGACTAGATAACGGCTACGAGCAGTACTTC.

The rearrangement uses TRBV7-8 and TRBJ1-2, with D maybe TRBD1 (5 bases). Trimming took off 1 base at V and 3 bases at J, with 9 bases between the two ends. Germline assignment: CDR1 SGHVS and CDR2 FQNEAQ. There are 14 residues in the CDR3. The CDR3 DNA is TGTGCCAGCAGCTTAGGGGGGGTGGACTATGGCTACACCTTC. Protein: CASSLGGVDYGYTF.

The chain couples TRBV5-6 to TRBJ2-2; 13 nucleotides align to TRBD2. CDR1 is SGHDT, CDR2 YYEEEE, per germline. After removal of 3 bases from V and 3 bases from J, the junction contained 11 bases not matched to a gene. There are 19 residues in the CDR3. The CDR3 protein is CASSSRLAGGTRDTGELFF. The CDR3 DNA is TGTGCCAGCAGCTCCAGACTAGCGGGGGGAACCCGAGACACCGGGGAGCTGTTTTTT.

The J gene is TRBJ2-7, the V gene TRBV7-9; the D gene is possibly TRBD1 (6 bases). This CDR3 has 14 residues. Germline lookup yields CDR1 SEHNR and CDR2 FQNEAQ (reference sequence). The V end was cut by 1 base, the J end by 6 bases, with 13 bases between. CDR3 sequence (DNA): TGTGCCAGCAGCTTAGGCCAACAGGGCTCCGAGCAGTACTTC. Amino acid sequence: CASSLGQQGSEQYF.

The gene calls are TRBV6-5 and TRBJ1-2; D ambiguous. CDR1 and CDR2 (germline): MNHEY, SVGAGI. V lost 5 bases and J 8 bases, leaving 15 bases between the germline ends. The CDR3 consists of 13 residues. The CDR3 nucleotides read TGTGCCAGCAGTCAAAGGGAGGCGTCGGGCTACACCTTC. Translation gives CASSQREASGYTF.

This clone occurred once. The chain recombines TRBV6-6 with TRBJ1-2; 9 positions agree with TRBD1. The CDR3 is 15 residues long. Per the germline V gene, CDR1 is MNHNY and CDR2 is SVGAGI (reference sequence). With V trimmed by 4 bases and J by 8 bases, 11 bases remained unmatched. CDR3 DNA sequence: TGTGCCAGCAGTTTCCATTTACAGGGGGCATGGGGCTACACCTTC. Amino acid sequence: CASSFHLQGAWGYTF.

The chain recombines TRBV10-3 with TRBJ1-6, with D maybe TRBD1 (6 bases). CDR3 length equals 15 residues. Germline V gene sequence: CDR1 ENHRY, CDR2 SYGVKD. Trimming cost V 4 bases and J 10 bases, with 17 bases left between them. The CDR3 region is CAISGVGGARSPLHF. The CDR3 bases are TGTGCCATCAGTGGGGTTGGGGGCGCCAGGTCACCCCTCCACTTT.

V is TRBV10-3 and J is TRBJ1-1; D gene unclear. Per germline, CDR1 ENHRY and CDR2 SYGVKD. CDR3 length equals 15 residues. V lost 2 bases to trimming and J lost 0 bases, with 10 bases between them. The CDR3 DNA reads as TGTGCCATCAGTGAGGCGTACAGAGTGAACACTGAAGCTTTCTTT. This codes for CAISEAYRVNTEAFF.

This clone was seen a single time. The J gene is TRBJ2-3, the V gene TRBV5-6; maybe TRBD2 (6 bases). Trimming removed 4 bases at V and 2 bases at J, with 14 bases between. This CDR3 contains 15 residues. Per the germline V gene, CDR1 is SGHDT and CDR2 is YYEEEE. CDR3 amino acids: CASSPGGRITDTQYF. Here the CDR3 DNA reads TGTGCCAGCAGCCCTGGAGGGAGGATCACAGATACGCAGTATTTT. The full variable domain, in which reference TRBV5-6 and TRBJ2-3 provide the parts outside the CDR3, is DAGVTQSPTHLIKTRGQQVTLRCSPKSGHDTVSWYQQALGQGPQFIFQYYEEEERQRGNFPDRFSGHQFPNYSSELNVNALLLGDSALYLCASSPGGRITDTQYFGPGTRLTVL.

This rearrangement joins TRBV7-9 to TRBJ2-4; TRBD1 agrees at 8 bases. Germline loops: CDR1 SEHNR, CDR2 FQNEAQ (reference sequence). V was pared by 3 bases and J by 8 bases, with 6 bases of the junction left unmatched. The CDR3 covers 14 residues. The CDR3 sequence is CASSFGQGLDIQYF. CDR3 sequence (DNA): TGTGCCAGCAGCTTCGGACAGGGATTGGACATTCAGTACTTC.

CDR3 in amino acids: CASSPRRSPAYEQYF. CDR3 nucleotide sequence: TGTGCCAGCAGCCCCAGAAGGAGCCCTGCCTACGAGCAGTACTTC. The chain couples TRBV3-1 (or the pseudogene TRBV3-2) to TRBJ2-7; D not certain. The length of the CDR3 is 15 residues. The V end lost 4 bases, the J end lost 2 bases, and 15 bases lay between the germline ends. Germline V gene data show CDR1 as LGHDT and CDR2 as YNNKEL (reference sequence).

The chain uses TRBV7-2 and TRBJ1-5; unclear D gene. This CDR3 has 15 residues. Germline V lookup: CDR1 SGHTA, CDR2 FQGNSA. Trimming shortened V by 5 bases and J by 1 base, and 12 bases separated the two germline ends. This chain's CDR3 is CASSGSSVSNQPQHF. In DNA, the CDR3 is TGTGCCAGCAGCGGGAGTAGCGTCAGCAATCAGCCCCAGCATTTT.

The rearrangement links TRBV27 to TRBJ1-6, with D possibly matching TRBD1 (6 bases). Germline assignment: CDR1 MNHEY and CDR2 SMNVEV (reference sequence). V was cut by 2 bases and J by 6 bases, with 14 bases left in between. This CDR3 has 16 residues. The CDR3 region is CASSLAGGLGNSPLHF. The CDR3 nucleotides read TGTGCCAGCAGTTTAGCGGGGGGGCTTGGTAATTCACCCCTCCACTTT.

The CDR3 here is CASSHLQGEGNTEAFF. The DNA of the CDR3 is TGCGCCAGCAGCCACCTACAGGGTGAGGGGAACACTGAAGCTTTCTTT. The chain uses TRBV4-1 and TRBJ1-1, with D perhaps TRBD1 (6 bases). Germline CDR1 MGHRA, CDR2 YSYEKL. The V and J ends lost 3 bases and 1 base respectively, with 15 bases between them. This CDR3 is 16 amino acids long.

This rearrangement joins TRBV6-5 to TRBJ2-3; the D gene is possibly TRBD1 (5 bases). Per germline, CDR1 MNHEY and CDR2 SVGAGI. Trimming cost V 6 bases and J 2 bases, with 6 bases left between them. The CDR3 runs 12 residues. CDR3 loop: CASRTDTDTQYF. For the CDR3, the DNA is TGTGCCAGCAGGACAGACACAGATACGCAGTATTTT.

The chain carries TRBV9 and TRBJ1-1, with D unresolved. This CDR3 is built from 14 residues. V lost 4 bases, J lost 3 bases, and 13 bases lay in between. From germline, CDR1 is SGDLS and CDR2 YYNGEE. CDR3 coding DNA: TGTGCCAGCAGCTCCGCTACTGGTGACACTGAAGCTTTCTTT. Translation gives CASSSATGDTEAFF.

This sequence joins TRBV5-1 and TRBJ2-7; TRBD1 aligns across 9 bases. The germline V gene has CDR1 SGHRS and CDR2 YFSETQ. With 4 bases clipped from V and 3 bases from J, the junction kept 14 bases outside the gene matches. This CDR3 is built from 17 residues. CDR3 residues: CASSPGRRDRAFYEQYF. DNA of the CDR3: TGCGCCAGCAGCCCGGGCAGAAGGGACAGGGCTTTCTACGAGCAGTACTTC.

This clone was counted between two and nine times. The chain links TRBV4-1 to TRBJ1-5; D perhaps matches TRBD1 (5 bases). The CDR3 contains 17 residues. Trimming took 5 bases from V and 5 from J, leaving 22 bases between them. The germline CDR1 and CDR2 sequences are MGHRA and YSYEKL. The CDR3 reads CASSWGPRPSTDQPQHF. DNA for the CDR3: TGCGCCAGCAGCTGGGGCCCGAGACCTTCGACCGATCAGCCCCAGCATTTT.

V and J are TRBV28 and TRBJ2-5; tentative D call: TRBD2 (5 bases). Germline V gives CDR1 MDHEN, CDR2 SYDVKM. The CDR3 runs to 13 residues. Deletions cut 6 bases from V and 5 bases from J, with 13 bases between. CDR3 loop: CASRRTSQETQYF. CDR3 DNA sequence: TGTGCCAGCAGGCGGACTTCACAGGAGACCCAGTACTTC.

The chain is built from TRBV2 and TRBJ2-4; 7 bases are shared with TRBD1. This CDR3 has 15 residues. V lost 8 bases to trimming and J lost 3 bases; unmatched junction nucleotides: 10. CDR1 SNHLY and CDR2 FYNNEI come from the germline V gene. The DNA for the CDR3 is TGTGCCAGCCTTGGACAGGAGCAATTCAAAAACATTCAGTACTTC. This translates into CASLGQEQFKNIQYF.

The CDR3: CASSVLGEMSARNSPLHF. Here the CDR3 DNA reads TGTGCCAGCAGTGTGCTAGGTGAGATGAGTGCCCGTAATTCACCCCTCCACTTT. V usage is TRBV5-6 and J usage is TRBJ1-6, with D hard to call. This CDR3 is 18 amino acids long. The V end lost 5 bases, the J end lost 6 bases, and 24 bases lay between the germline ends. From germline, CDR1 is SGHDT and CDR2 YYEEEE.

This chain uses TRBV28 with TRBJ2-1, with 11 nucleotides matching TRBD2. Germline V CDR1 and CDR2: MDHEN, SYDVKM. This CDR3 region has 17 residues. With 6 bases clipped from V and 10 bases from J, the junction kept 17 bases outside the gene matches. DNA of the CDR3: TGTGCCAGCAGGGGGAGACTAGCGGGAAAGGAAGCGAGCGAGCAGTTCTTC. As protein: CASRGRLAGKEASEQFF. The complete variable domain, with remaining parts taken from reference TRBV28 and TRBJ2-1, reads DVKVTQSSRYLVKRTGEKVFLECVQDMDHENMFWYRQDPGLGLRLIYFSYDVKMKEKGDIPEGYSVSREKKERFSLILESASTNQTSMYLCASRGRLAGKEASEQFFGPGTRLTVL.

This clone appeared a few times. The chain uses TRBV5-1 and TRBJ1-1, with D maybe TRBD1 (6 bases). The CDR3 is made up of 14 amino acids. Germline assignment: CDR1 SGHRS and CDR2 YFSETQ. Trimming cost V 2 bases and J 2 bases, with 10 bases left between them. The CDR3 nucleotides are TGCGCCAGCAGCTTTTCAGGGGTTAACACTGAAGCTTTCTTT. Its translation: CASSFSGVNTEAFF.